This TCR beta chain was profiled in a study of Graves' ophthalmopathy and Graves' hyperthyroidism. Study overall: At initial diagnosis, peripheral blood was obtained, and this preceded any treatment. Broader study findings: Most expanded thyroid clonotypes above 0.001 frequency also appeared in blood.

This clonotype was detected ten times or more. The antigen is unknown. Using RNA transcripts, the TCR beta CDR3 regions were amplified. The first round was an RT-PCR with HTBI primers, and the second round was a multiplex PCR. MiXCR, applied by TCRdb to the multiplex PCR reads, yields one record per CDR3 protein. Found here are hundreds of thousands of distinct CDR3 sequences, roughly 20% of them singletons; the top ten hold about 6.6%. The CDR3 extends over 16 amino acids. CDR1 and CDR2 from the germline V gene are MNHEY and SVGEGT. V was pared by 0 bases and J by 0 bases, with 11 bases between. By definition, stable hyperthyroidism involved no ophthalmopathy within 18 months of follow-up. Hyperthyroidism was new, under 2 months, in patients aged 18 to 65.

The rearrangement uses TRBV6-2 or TRBV6-3 and TRBJ1-1, with D possibly TRBD1 on 5 matching bases. The sample was peripheral blood. This TCR was sampled from a woman younger than 35 with stable Graves' hyperthyroidism. Some clones in this sample may be carry-over from other donors' samples. CDR3 in amino acids: CASSYSGTYMNTEAFF. The DNA for the CDR3 is TGTGCCAGCAGTTACTCCGGGACGTACATGAACACTGAAGCTTTCTTT.